The 24 T cell receptor beta chains listed next were all sequenced from one sample in a study of blood T cell repertoires in COVID-19. Measured with immunoSEQ multiplex PCR; TCRdb has only the in-frame clones, and not every one. The data hold roughly 44,000 clones, with about 87% observed a single time. The material sequenced was peripheral blood. The receptors were gathered from a man aged 80 or over with acute or convalescent COVID-19.

This clone has only one observation. CDR3 amino acids: CASSLYGDRVGANVLTF. Written as DNA, the CDR3 is TGCGCCAGCAGCTTGTACGGTGACAGGGTCGGGGCCAACGTCCTGACTTTC. The chain carries TRBV5-1 and TRBJ2-6; 7 bases agree with TRBD1. The CDR3 has 17 residues. CDR1 is SGHRS and CDR2 is YFSETQ in the germline V gene. The V segment lost 1 base and the J segment 4 bases; nucleotides outside the gene matches: 8.

This chain links TRBV5-4 with TRBJ1-2, with 10 bases aligning to TRBD1. The V gene's germline CDR1 is SGHNT and CDR2 YYREEE (reference sequence). CDR3 size: 17 residues. The V segment lost 4 bases and the J segment 0 bases; nucleotides outside the gene matches: 9. The CDR3 here is CASSLRTGGRANYGYTF. The CDR3 DNA reads TGTGCCAGCAGCCTGAGGACAGGGGGTAGGGCTAACTATGGCTACACCTTC. Together with reference TRBV5-4 and TRBJ1-2, the CDR3 gives the full variable domain: ETGVTQSPTHLIKTRGQQVTLRCSSQSGHNTVSWYQQALGQGPQFIFQYYREEENGRGNFPPRFSGLQFPNYSSELNVNALELDDSALYLCASSLRTGGRANYGYTFGSGTRLTVV.

This sequence joins TRBV6-2 or TRBV6-3 and TRBJ1-2; tentative D call: TRBD1 (5 bases). V was pared by 5 bases and J by 0 bases, with 7 bases between. CDR1 is MNHEY, CDR2 SVGEGT, per germline. The CDR3 contains 13 residues. CDR3 bases: TGTGCCAGCAGTCCGGGGGCTAACTATGGCTACACCTTC. Translated, it gives CASSPGANYGYTF.

V is TRBV18 and J is TRBJ1-5; 7 positions match TRBD1. Germline V lookup: CDR1 KGHSH, CDR2 LQKENI. The CDR3 spans 13 residues. V dropped 6 bases and J dropped 5; count of bases not matched to a gene: 4. CDR3 DNA: TGTGCCAGCTCCCCTGGGACAGATCAGCCCCAGCATTTT. Translated, it gives CASSPGTDQPQHF.

The chain employs TRBV12-3 or TRBV12-4 and TRBJ1-5; no firm D call. Trimming stripped 4 bases from V and 5 bases from J, with 6 bases between. CDR3 length equals 12 residues. The CDR3 nucleotides read TGTGCCAGCAGTTCGGGTTATCAGCCCCAGCATTTT. It yields the protein CASSSGYQPQHF.

The chain uses TRBV5-1 and TRBJ2-1; the match to TRBD2 covers 13 bases. The CDR3 extends over 18 amino acids. V lost 4 bases and J lost 8; bases outside the gene matches: 15. Germline CDR1 SGHRS, CDR2 YFSETQ. The DNA for the CDR3 is TGCGCCAGCAGCCCGGGACTAGCGGGGACAAATGGGCTGGATGAGCAGTTCTTC. Amino acid sequence: CASSPGLAGTNGLDEQFF.

This chain connects TRBV28 to TRBJ1-2; the match to TRBD1 covers 8 bases. The CDR3 sequence is 13 residues long. V shed 7 bases and J 8 bases; nucleotides not matched to a gene: 9. Germline CDR1 reads MDHEN; CDR2 reads SYDVKM. CDR3 sequence (DNA): TGTGCCAGCAATCCCCAGGGGGCGCGGGGCTACACCTTC. This gives the protein CASNPQGARGYTF.

This clone was seen once. CDR3 residues: CAWRQGIMNTEAFF. CDR3 coding DNA: TGTGCCTGGAGACAGGGGATCATGAACACTGAAGCTTTCTTT. The chain joins TRBV30 to TRBJ1-1, with 7 bases that match TRBD1. Germline loops: CDR1 GTSNPN, CDR2 SVGIG (reference sequence). V lost 3 bases, J lost 0 bases, and 4 bases stayed unmatched. The CDR3 runs 14 residues.

The genes are TRBV6-5 and TRBJ1-2; 7 positions agree with TRBD1. The CDR3 has 13 residues. Germline values: CDR1 MNHEY, CDR2 SVGAGI. Trimming at V came to 3 bases and at J to 5 bases, leaving 3 bases not matched to a gene. For the CDR3, the DNA is TGTGCCAGCAGTTATGCGGGACAGTATGGCTACACCTTC. This sequence encodes CASSYAGQYGYTF.

Comment on this clone: One junction end disagrees with the germline gene, perhaps due to a read error. The chain combines TRBV12-3 or TRBV12-4 with TRBJ1-2; D call uncertain. This CDR3 comprises 13 residues. CDR3: CASSPSRNFGYTF. The CDR3 nucleotides read TGTGCCAGCAGTCCCTCGAGGAACTTTGGCTACACCTTC.

This clone occurred a few times. The chain carries TRBV7-3 and TRBJ2-5; TRBD2 matches 14 bases. Germline V lookup: CDR1 SGHTA, CDR2 FQGTGA. The V segment lost 5 bases and the J segment 1 base; nucleotides outside the gene matches: 3. This CDR3 is built from 16 residues. The CDR3 loop is CASSETSGGAQETQYF. CDR3 nucleotide sequence: TGTGCCAGCAGCGAGACTAGCGGGGGGGCCCAAGAGACCCAGTACTTC.

This chain uses TRBV21-1 with TRBJ2-3; no DNA check was done on the table's D call, TRBD2. TRBV21-1 is shown as a pseudogene. The CDR3 runs 15 residues. The CDR3 sequence is CASDEGLAGGYTQYF. In DNA, the CDR3 is TGTGCCAGCGATGAGGGATTAGCGGGGGGCTATACGCAGTATTTT.

The table lists this clone with a few counts. V is TRBV4-1 and J is TRBJ2-5, with TRBD1 matching over 10 bases. In germline, CDR1 is MGHRA, CDR2 YSYEKL. V shed 2 bases and J 0 bases; nucleotides not matched to a gene: 6. This CDR3 spans 17 amino acids. CDR3 DNA: TGCGCCAGCAGCCAACGTCCGGGACAGGGGTACCAAGAGACCCAGTACTTC. This codes for CASSQRPGQGYQETQYF.

This chain links TRBV11-2 with TRBJ1-3, with TRBD1 identical over 7 bases. The germline CDR1 and CDR2 sequences are SGHAT and FQNNGV. The CDR3 spans 16 residues. V was pared by 1 base and J by 3 bases, with 6 bases of the junction left unmatched. CDR3 bases: TGTGCCAGCAGCTTAGCGAGTACAGGGGTTGGAAACACCATATATTTT. This translates into CASSLASTGVGNTIYF.

J is TRBJ2-7 and V is TRBV11-2, with a tentative D call TRBD1 (5 bases). Looked up from germline, CDR1 is SGHAT and CDR2 is FQNNGV. The CDR3 is 13 amino acids. V lost 5 bases, J lost 2 bases, and 10 bases lay in between. The CDR3 DNA follows: TGTGCCAGCAGCCATCTACAGGCCTACGAGCAGTACTTC. Protein product: CASSHLQAYEQYF.

The chain employs TRBV21-1 and TRBJ1-6. TRBV21-1 is reported as a pseudogene. CDR3 length equals 14 residues. This CDR3 reads CASSKQEENSPLHF. In DNA, the CDR3 is TGTGCCAGCAGCAAACAGGAGGAAAATTCACCCCTCCACTTT.

The chain links TRBV6-6 to TRBJ1-5; 7 positions agree with TRBD1. The junction had 12 bases not matched to a gene; V was cut back by 7 bases and J by 6 bases. Germline V gives CDR1 MNHNY, CDR2 SVGAGI (reference sequence). There are 15 residues in the CDR3. CDR3 protein: CASTFSDRALQPQHF. The CDR3 nucleotides read TGTGCCAGCACCTTCTCCGACAGGGCCCTTCAGCCCCAGCATTTT.

This clone appeared a single time. The chain joins TRBV20-1 to TRBJ2-7; the D gene is possibly TRBD2 (6 bases). Germline V lookup: CDR1 DFQATT, CDR2 SNEGSKA (reference sequence). V gave up 6 bases and J gave up 3 bases, with 9 bases separating them. The CDR3 has 11 residues. The CDR3 here is CSASGVYEQYF. The CDR3 coding sequence is TGCAGTGCCTCGGGGGTCTACGAGCAGTACTTC.

V usage is TRBV2 and J usage is TRBJ1-1, with 7 bases aligning to TRBD1. The germline V gene encodes CDR1 SNHLY and CDR2 FYNNEI. This CDR3 has 11 residues. V lost 5 bases and J lost 11; bases outside the gene matches: 5. The CDR3 nucleotides are TGTGCCAGCAGTTTGACAGGGCGGGCTTTCTTT. Protein product: CASSLTGRAFF.

This clone was counted between two and nine times. The chain carries TRBV18 and TRBJ2-7; D may be TRBD1 (6 bases). Between the trimmed V and J ends, which lost 6 bases and 6 bases, there was a span of 15 bases. Germline V lookup: CDR1 KGHSH, CDR2 LQKENI. The CDR3 consists of 13 residues. Written as DNA, the CDR3 is TGTGCCAGCTCCCCCCAGGGGACGGGCGAGCAGTACTTC. Translated, it gives CASSPQGTGEQYF.

V usage is TRBV7-9 and J usage is TRBJ1-4, with no clear D. The V end lost 5 bases, the J end lost 4 bases, and 11 bases lay between the germline ends. Germline loops: CDR1 SEHNR, CDR2 FQNEAQ (reference sequence). CDR3 length equals 14 residues. The CDR3: CASSLRQDNEKLFF. The CDR3 nucleotides are TGTGCCAGCAGCCTACGCCAAGATAATGAAAAACTGTTTTTT.

The chain recombines TRBV5-1 with TRBJ2-1; 8 nucleotides agree with TRBD2. The CDR3 is made up of 16 amino acids. The V and J ends lost 0 bases and 0 bases, in that order; junction bases with no gene match: 2. The germline gives CDR1 SGHRS, CDR2 YFSETQ. The CDR3 nucleotides read TGCGCCAGCAGCTTGGCCGCGGGGGGCTCCTACAATGAGCAGTTCTTC. Protein product: CASSLAAGGSYNEQFF.

The CDR3 coding sequence is TGTGCCAGCAGCCCCGGGGAAGTCGGCCAGCCCCAGCATTTT. As protein: CASSPGEVGQPQHF. The V call is TRBV9, the J call TRBJ1-5; D is undetermined. The CDR3 runs 14 residues. Per the germline V gene, CDR1 is SGDLS and CDR2 is YYNGEE. The germline V and J ends were trimmed by 4 bases and 7 bases, with 15 bases remaining between them.

The chain employs TRBV7-9 and TRBJ2-2; maybe TRBD2 (5 bases). V lost 1 base to trimming and J lost 3 bases, with 6 bases between them. CDR1 is SEHNR, CDR2 FQNEAQ, per germline (reference sequence). This CDR3 contains 14 residues. The CDR3 DNA reads TGTGCCAGCAGCTTAGTCGGGGACACCGGGGAGCTGTTTTTT. Its translation is CASSLVGDTGELFF.